The clone carrying this TCR beta chain came up a few times. The antigen remains undetermined. This record comes from a study of T cell responses to AZD1222 COVID-19 vaccine. Whole-study results and caveats: Regions 160-218 and 743-854 held dominance among vaccine-associated CD4 TCRs, which spanned spike.

Repertoires were generated with immunoSEQ multiplex PCR, while TCRdb's copy carries only in-frame clones and drops some. This table holds around 270,000 clones, almost 95% found once. The CDR3 loop spans 15 amino acids. In germline, CDR1 is MGHRA, CDR2 YSYEKL. Trimming removed 3 bases from V and 5 bases from J, with 13 bases in between. This TCR derives from an adult who received the AZD1222 COVID-19 vaccine. The sequences come from peripheral blood, collected 28 days after the second AZD1222 dose. The gene calls are TRBV4-1 and TRBJ2-2; D might be TRBD1 or TRBD2, each matching 5 bases. The CDR3 loop reads CASSHLWGITGELFF. As DNA, the CDR3 is TGCGCCAGCAGCCACCTCTGGGGGATAACCGGGGAGCTGTTTTTT.